This T cell receptor (beta chain) was recovered during a study of T cells after yellow fever vaccination. Study context: Any fraction with a low cell number was prepared using SMART-Seq v4 Ultra Low Input. Notes on the study in general: A large majority of primary-vaccination clones showed up again after the booster (approximately 95% CD4, 88% CD8).

The CDR3 loop spans 18 amino acids. Per germline, CDR1 LGHNA and CDR2 YNFKEQ. J lost 4 bases, V lost 1 base, and 7 bases had no gene match. 5'RACE template switching added a universal primer site and UMIs to TCR cDNA. MiXCR, applied by TCRdb to the 5' RACE reads, yields one record per CDR3 protein. Here the sample spans around 350,000 distinct CDR3 sequences, about 6% being singletons. In this sample, this clonotype turned up a few times. Its antigen is undetermined. The specimen comprised PBMCs, sampled 5 days after the yellow fever booster vaccination. The V call is TRBV4-2, the J call TRBJ1-4; TRBD1 aligns across 12 bases. The sequence was obtained from a man aged 25 to 40 who received the YFV17D yellow fever vaccine. The CDR3, as DNA: TGTGCCAGCAGCCAAGGGGACAGGGGGCAGGGAGATAATGAAAAACTGTTTTTT. Protein sequence: CASSQGDRGQGDNEKLFF.